A selection of T cell receptor beta chains follows, all from one sample in a study of T cells in localized non-small cell lung cancer. The repertoire was sequenced with immunoSEQ multiplex PCR; TCRdb's copy has only in-frame clones and lacks some. This sample carries under 70,000 clones, roughly 90% of them seen once, and the ten largest clones take approximately 5.2%. The sample here was peripheral blood, taken before any cancer treatment. All receptors derive from a woman between 35 and 70 years old with stage I lung adenocarcinoma. Each CDR3 is given with its conserved first and last residue. Each record gives: CDR3 length, D gene, clone size, V gene, J gene, CDR3 DNA, CDR3 protein. The D gene is left open where the match is weak. Not every row has a clone size; where given, it reads once, few, many or a size class.

len: 17; d_gene: TRBD2; abundance: NA; v_gene: TRBV28; j_gene: TRBJ2-1; CDR3nt: TGTGCCAGCAGTTCTACTAGCGGGGGGAGTCCATACAATGAGCAGTTCTTC; CDR3aa: CASSSTSGGSPYNEQFF
len: 14; d_gene: NA; abundance: NA; v_gene: TRBV6-4; j_gene: TRBJ2-2; CDR3nt: TGTGCCAGCAGTGAGCTGTCATTTACCGGGGAGCTGTTTTTT; CDR3aa: CASSELSFTGELFF
len: 12; d_gene: NA; abundance: NA; v_gene: TRBV6-5; j_gene: TRBJ2-5; CDR3nt: TGTGCCAGCAGAGGAACAGAAGAGACCCAGTACTTC; CDR3aa: CASRGTEETQYF
len: 12; d_gene: NA; abundance: NA; v_gene: TRBV5-6; j_gene: TRBJ2-1; CDR3nt: TGTGCCAGCAGCTTTTCTGGGGGGTCCGTGTTCTTC; CDR3aa: CASSFSGGSVFF
len: 16; d_gene: NA; abundance: NA; v_gene: TRBV7-2; j_gene: TRBJ2-3; CDR3nt: TGTGCCAGCAGCTTAAGGGACCTCCCTAGCACAGATACGCAGTATTTT; CDR3aa: CASSLRDLPSTDTQYF
len: 13; d_gene: TRBD1; abundance: once; v_gene: TRBV29-1; j_gene: TRBJ1-1; CDR3nt: TGCAGCGTTCTGGGACAGTTGAGCACTGAAGCTTTCTTT; CDR3aa: CSVLGQLSTEAFF
len: 15; d_gene: NA; abundance: NA; v_gene: TRBV6-5; j_gene: TRBJ2-3; CDR3nt: TGTGCCAGCAGCGCAGGGAAGTGGGGCACAGATACGCAGTATTTT; CDR3aa: CASSAGKWGTDTQYF
len: 15; d_gene: NA; abundance: NA; v_gene: TRBV11-2; j_gene: TRBJ1-4; CDR3nt: TGTGCCAGCAGCGACCCGACAGCGACTAATGAAAAACTGTTTTTT; CDR3aa: CASSDPTATNEKLFF
len: 13; d_gene: NA; abundance: NA; v_gene: TRBV5-1; j_gene: TRBJ2-7; CDR3nt: TGCGTTACGGCAGCGCTCTGCTCCTACGAGCAGTACTTC; CDR3aa: CVTAALCSYEQYF
len: 14; d_gene: NA; abundance: NA; v_gene: TRBV7-2; j_gene: TRBJ1-5; CDR3nt: TGTGCCAGCAGCTTTATGGACAGCAATCAGCCCCAGCATTTT; CDR3aa: CASSFMDSNQPQHF
len: 15; d_gene: NA; abundance: NA; v_gene: TRBV6-6; j_gene: TRBJ1-1; CDR3nt: TGTGCCAGCAGGACCCCGGGACGGCTGAACACTGAAGCTTTCTTT; CDR3aa: CASRTPGRLNTEAFF
len: 14; d_gene: TRBD1; abundance: NA; v_gene: TRBV7-8; j_gene: TRBJ1-4; CDR3nt: TGTGCCAGCAGCCTAGGGACAGGTTATGAAAAACTGTTTTTT; CDR3aa: CASSLGTGYEKLFF
len: 16; d_gene: TRBD2; abundance: once; v_gene: TRBV9; j_gene: TRBJ2-5; CDR3nt: TGTGCCAGCAGCGAGCGACTAGCGGGGGGGCAAGAGACCCAGTACTTC; CDR3aa: CASSERLAGGQETQYF